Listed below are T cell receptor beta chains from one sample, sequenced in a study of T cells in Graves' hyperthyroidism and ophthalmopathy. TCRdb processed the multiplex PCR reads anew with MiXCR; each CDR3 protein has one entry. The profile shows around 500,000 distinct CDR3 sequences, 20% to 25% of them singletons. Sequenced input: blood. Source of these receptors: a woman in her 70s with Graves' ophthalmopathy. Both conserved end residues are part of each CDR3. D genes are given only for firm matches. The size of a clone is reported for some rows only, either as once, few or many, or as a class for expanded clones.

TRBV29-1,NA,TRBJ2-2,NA,CSVLDGLNTGELFF,TGCAGCGTCTTGGACGGATTGAACACCGGGGAGCTGTTTTTT
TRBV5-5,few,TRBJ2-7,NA,CASSLERRAYEQYF,TGTGCCAGCAGCTTGGAACGTCGAGCCTACGAGCAGTACTTC
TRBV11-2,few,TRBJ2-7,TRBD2,CASSSNSGRTYEQYF,TGTGCCAGCAGCTCCAACAGCGGGAGGACGTACGAGCAGTACTTC
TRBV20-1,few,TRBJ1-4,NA,CSALDRNNEKLFF,TGCAGTGCTTTAGACAGAAATAATGAAAAACTGTTTTTT
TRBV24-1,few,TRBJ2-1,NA,CATSDVKKGGNEQFF,TGTGCCACCAGTGATGTTAAGAAGGGGGGCAATGAGCAGTTCTTC
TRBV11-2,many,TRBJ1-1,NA,CASSLVGGLVNTEAFF,TGTGCCAGCAGCTTAGTGGGGGGGCTAGTGAACACTGAAGCTTTCTTT
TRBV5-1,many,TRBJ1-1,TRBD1,CASSADRAALNTEAFF,TGCGCCAGCAGCGCAGACAGGGCAGCCTTGAACACTGAAGCTTTCTTT
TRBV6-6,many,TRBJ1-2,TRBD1,CASSYGQGIDYGYTF,TGTGCCAGCAGTTACGGACAGGGGATCGACTATGGCTACACCTTC
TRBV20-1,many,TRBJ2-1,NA,CSARDRGSGLLNEQFF,TGCAGTGCTAGAGATCGGGGTAGCGGACTTCTAAATGAGCAGTTCTTC
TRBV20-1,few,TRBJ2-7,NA,CSAIRGDRAYEQYF,TGCAGTGCAATCCGGGGGGACAGAGCCTACGAGCAGTACTTC
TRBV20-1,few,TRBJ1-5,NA,CSARQDSSNQPQHF,TGCAGTGCTAGGCAGGACAGCAGCAATCAGCCCCAGCATTTT
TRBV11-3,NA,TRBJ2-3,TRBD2,CASSLGLSGKGTDTQYF,TGTGCCAGCAGCTTAGGGCTTAGCGGGAAGGGCACAGATACGCAGTATTTT
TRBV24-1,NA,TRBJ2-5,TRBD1,CATSNRGQETQYF,TGTGCCACTTCGAACAGGGGGCAAGAGACCCAGTACTTC
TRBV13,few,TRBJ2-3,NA,CASSLLVSADTQYF,TGTGCCAGCAGCTTGCTAGTGTCGGCAGATACGCAGTATTTT
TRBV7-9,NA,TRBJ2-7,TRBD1,CASSHTGRGGDEQYF,TGTGCCAGCAGCCATACAGGTCGAGGGGGCGATGAGCAGTACTTC
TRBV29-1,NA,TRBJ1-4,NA,CSVEKQGYEKLFF,TGCAGCGTTGAAAAACAGGGATATGAAAAACTGTTTTTT
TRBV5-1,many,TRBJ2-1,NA,CASSLEGVEQFF,TGCGCCAGCAGCTTGGAAGGGGTTGAGCAGTTCTTC
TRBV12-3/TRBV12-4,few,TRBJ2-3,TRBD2,CASTESGTTDTQYF,TGTGCCAGCACCGAAAGCGGGACCACAGATACGCAGTATTTT
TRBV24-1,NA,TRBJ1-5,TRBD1,CATRGQGPNQPQHF,TGTGCCACCAGAGGACAGGGGCCGAATCAGCCCCAGCATTTT
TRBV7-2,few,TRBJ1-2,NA,CASSVGGNYGYTF,TGTGCCAGCAGCGTAGGGGGGAACTATGGCTACACCTTC
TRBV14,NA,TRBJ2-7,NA,CASSQPGGQPNEQYF,TGTGCCAGCAGCCAACCAGGGGGGCAGCCCAATGAGCAGTACTTC
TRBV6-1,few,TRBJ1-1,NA,CASRWRGDVNTEAFF,TGTGCCAGCAGGTGGCGGGGAGATGTGAACACTGAAGCTTTCTTT
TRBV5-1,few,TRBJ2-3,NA,CANNGGTSTDTQYF,TGCGCCAACAATGGCGGGACTAGCACAGATACGCAGTATTTT
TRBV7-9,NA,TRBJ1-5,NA,CASSAYSNQPQHF,TGTGCCAGCAGTGCCTATAGCAATCAGCCCCAGCATTTT
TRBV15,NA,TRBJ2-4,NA,CATSIDKNIQYF,TGTGCCACCAGCATAGACAAAAACATTCAGTACTTC
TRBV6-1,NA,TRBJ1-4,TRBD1,CASMGTGEYEKLFF,TGTGCCAGCATGGGGACAGGGGAATATGAAAAACTGTTTTTT
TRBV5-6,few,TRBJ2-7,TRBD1,CASSLWDRYPYEQYF,TGTGCCAGCAGCTTGTGGGACAGATACCCCTACGAGCAGTACTTC
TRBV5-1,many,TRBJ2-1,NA,CASSSHNEQFF,TGCGCCAGCAGCTCGCACAATGAGCAGTTCTTC
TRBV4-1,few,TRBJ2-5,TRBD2,CASSQLASGVETQYF,TGCGCCAGCAGCCAACTCGCTAGCGGTGTGGAGACCCAGTACTTC
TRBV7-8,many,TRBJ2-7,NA,CASSFTSQGGSYEQYF,TGTGCCAGCAGCTTCACCTCCCAGGGTGGGTCCTACGAGCAGTACTTC
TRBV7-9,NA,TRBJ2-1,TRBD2,CASSLIGLAESSYNEQLF,TGTGCCAGCAGCTTAATCGGGCTAGCGGAGAGCTCCTACAATGAGCAGTTATTC
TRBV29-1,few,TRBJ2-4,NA,CSGAPGAGNIQYF,TGCAGCGGCGCCCCGGGGGCGGGCAACATTCAGTACTTC
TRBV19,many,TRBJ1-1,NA,CASRAGRLMTEAFF,TGTGCCAGCCGTGCGGGGCGTTTGATGACTGAAGCTTTCTTT
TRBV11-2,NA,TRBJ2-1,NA,CASSLRSTSLDEQFF,TGTGCCAGCAGCCTCCGGTCGACTAGTCTAGATGAGCAGTTCTTC
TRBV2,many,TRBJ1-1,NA,CASSTAVKGGVGVMNTEAFF,TGTGCCAGCAGCACCGCCGTCAAGGGTGGGGTTGGAGTCATGAACACTGAAGCTTTCTTT
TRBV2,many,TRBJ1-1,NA,CASSAGPQFAMNTEAFF,TGTGCCAGCAGCGCCGGGCCTCAATTTGCCATGAACACTGAAGCTTTCTTT
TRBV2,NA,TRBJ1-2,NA,CASSEARGNYGYTF,TGTGCCAGCAGTGAAGCGCGGGGGAACTATGGCTACACCTTC
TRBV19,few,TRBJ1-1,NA,CASSIVGQGRTEAFF,TGTGCCAGTAGTATAGTTGGCCAGGGCCGAACTGAAGCTTTCTTT
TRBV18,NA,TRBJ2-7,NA,CASSPVGNVYEQYF,TGTGCCAGCTCACCCGTCGGCAATGTGTACGAGCAGTACTTC
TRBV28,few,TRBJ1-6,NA,CASSFTGFSSPLHF,TGTGCCAGCAGTTTTACAGGGTTTAGTTCACCCCTCCACTTT